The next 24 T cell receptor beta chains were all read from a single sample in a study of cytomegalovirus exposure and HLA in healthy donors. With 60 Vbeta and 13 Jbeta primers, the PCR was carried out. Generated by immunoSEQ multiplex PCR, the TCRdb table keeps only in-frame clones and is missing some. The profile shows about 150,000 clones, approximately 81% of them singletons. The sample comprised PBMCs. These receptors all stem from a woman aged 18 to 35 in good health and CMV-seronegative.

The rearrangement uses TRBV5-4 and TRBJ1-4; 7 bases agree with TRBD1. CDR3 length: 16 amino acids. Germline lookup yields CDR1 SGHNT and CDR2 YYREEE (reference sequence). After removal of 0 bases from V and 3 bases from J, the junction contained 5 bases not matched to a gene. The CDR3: CASSLERQGSNEKLFF. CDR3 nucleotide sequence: TGTGCCAGCAGCTTGGAACGACAGGGTTCTAATGAAAAACTGTTTTTT. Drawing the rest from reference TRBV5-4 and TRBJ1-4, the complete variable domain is ETGVTQSPTHLIKTRGQQVTLRCSSQSGHNTVSWYQQALGQGPQFIFQYYREEENGRGNFPPRFSGLQFPNYSSELNVNALELDDSALYLCASSLERQGSNEKLFFGSGTQLSVL.

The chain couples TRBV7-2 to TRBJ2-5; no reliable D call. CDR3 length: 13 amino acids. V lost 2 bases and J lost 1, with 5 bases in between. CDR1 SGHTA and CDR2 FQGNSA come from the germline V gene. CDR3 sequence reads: CASSLISQETQYF. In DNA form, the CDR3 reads TGTGCCAGCAGCTTAATCAGCCAAGAGACCCAGTACTTC.

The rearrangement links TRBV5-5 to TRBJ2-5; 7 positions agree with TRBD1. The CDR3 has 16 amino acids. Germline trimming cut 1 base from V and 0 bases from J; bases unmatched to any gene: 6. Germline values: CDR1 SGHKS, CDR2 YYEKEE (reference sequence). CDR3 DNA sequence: TGTGCCAGCAGCTTGACCGGGACAGCGTACCAAGAGACCCAGTACTTC. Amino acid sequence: CASSLTGTAYQETQYF.

CDR3 DNA: TGTGCCAGCAGTGGAATGACAGACTACGAGCAGTACTTC. Translating gives CASSGMTDYEQYF. The chain employs TRBV2 and TRBJ2-7; TRBD1 is a possible D gene (5 bases). The germline V gene encodes CDR1 SNHLY and CDR2 FYNNEI. Trimming pared 4 bases from V and 3 bases from J, leaving 10 bases between. CDR3 size: 13 residues.

The CDR3 loop reads CASSQSGTGDSKNIQYF. The CDR3 coding sequence is TGCGCCAGCAGTCAATCCGGGACAGGGGATTCCAAAAACATTCAGTACTTC. The chain recombines TRBV23-1 with TRBJ2-4, with 10 bases matching TRBD1. TRBV23-1 is classed as an ORF, of uncertain function. Trimming at V came to 0 bases and at J to 2 bases, leaving 4 bases not matched to a gene. This CDR3 is built from 17 residues.

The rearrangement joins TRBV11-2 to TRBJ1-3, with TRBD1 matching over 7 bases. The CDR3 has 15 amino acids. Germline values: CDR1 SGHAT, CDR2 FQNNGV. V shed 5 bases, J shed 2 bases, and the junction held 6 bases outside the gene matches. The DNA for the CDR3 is TGTGCCAGCAGCATCAACAGGGGTCCTGGAAACACCATATATTTT. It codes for CASSINRGPGNTIYF.

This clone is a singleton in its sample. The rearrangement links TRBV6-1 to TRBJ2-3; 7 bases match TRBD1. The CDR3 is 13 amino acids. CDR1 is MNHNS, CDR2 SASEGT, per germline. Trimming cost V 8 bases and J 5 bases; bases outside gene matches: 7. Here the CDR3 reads CASQRGRGDTQYF. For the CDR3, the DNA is TGTGCCAGCCAGAGGGGGCGAGGAGATACGCAGTATTTT.

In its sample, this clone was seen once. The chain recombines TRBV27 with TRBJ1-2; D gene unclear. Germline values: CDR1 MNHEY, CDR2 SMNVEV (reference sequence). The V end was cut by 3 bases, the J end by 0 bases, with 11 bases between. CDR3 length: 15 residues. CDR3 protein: CASSFSGAANYGYTF. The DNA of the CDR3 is TGTGCCAGCAGTTTTTCAGGCGCAGCTAACTATGGCTACACCTTC.

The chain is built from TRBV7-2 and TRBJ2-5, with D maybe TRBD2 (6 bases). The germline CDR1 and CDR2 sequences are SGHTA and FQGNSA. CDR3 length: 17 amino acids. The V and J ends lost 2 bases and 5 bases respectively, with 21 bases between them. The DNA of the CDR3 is TGTGCCAGCAGCTTAACGGGGAGGAGTGGGGTAGGTGAGACCCAGTACTTC. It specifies CASSLTGRSGVGETQYF.

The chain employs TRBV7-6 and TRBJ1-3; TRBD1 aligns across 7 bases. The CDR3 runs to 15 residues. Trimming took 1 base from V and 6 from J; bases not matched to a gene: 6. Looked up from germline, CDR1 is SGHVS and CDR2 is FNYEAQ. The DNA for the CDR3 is TGTGCCAGCAGCTTAGTGGCAGGGGGTGAAAACACCATATATTTT. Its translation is CASSLVAGGENTIYF.

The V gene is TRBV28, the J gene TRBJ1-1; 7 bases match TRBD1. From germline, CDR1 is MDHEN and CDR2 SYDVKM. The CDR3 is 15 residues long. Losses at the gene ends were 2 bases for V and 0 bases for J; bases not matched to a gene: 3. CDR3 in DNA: TGTGCCAGCAGTTTACCAGGGACAGTGAACACTGAAGCTTTCTTT. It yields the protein CASSLPGTVNTEAFF.

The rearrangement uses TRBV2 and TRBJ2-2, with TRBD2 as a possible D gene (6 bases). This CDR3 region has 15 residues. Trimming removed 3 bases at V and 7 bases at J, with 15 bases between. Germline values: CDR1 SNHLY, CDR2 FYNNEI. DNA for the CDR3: TGTGCCAGCAGTGAGACTAGTTCGGGGCACGGGGAGCTGTTTTTT. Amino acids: CASSETSSGHGELFF.

This CDR3 reads CASRVSREGTQYF. DNA of the CDR3: TGCGCCAGCAGGGTTAGTAGAGAGGGTACGCAGTATTTT. The chain recombines TRBV5-1 with TRBJ2-3; TRBD2 is a possible D gene (5 bases). Trimming cost V 5 bases and J 8 bases, with 15 bases left between them. Germline CDR1 reads SGHRS; CDR2 reads YFSETQ. The CDR3 totals 13 residues. Full variable domain (outside the CDR3, taken from reference TRBV5-1 and TRBJ2-3): KAGVTQTPRYLIKTRGQQVTLSCSPISGHRSVSWYQQTPGQGLQFLFEYFSETQRNKGNFPGRFSGRQFSNSRSEMNVSTLELGDSALYLCASRVSREGTQYFGPGTRLTVL.

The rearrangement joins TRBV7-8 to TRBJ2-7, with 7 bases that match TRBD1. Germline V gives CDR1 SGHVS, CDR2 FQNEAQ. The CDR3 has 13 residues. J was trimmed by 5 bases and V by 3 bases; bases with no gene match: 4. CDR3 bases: TGTGCCAGCAGCTTGACAGGGAGACACGAGCAGTACTTC. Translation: CASSLTGRHEQYF.

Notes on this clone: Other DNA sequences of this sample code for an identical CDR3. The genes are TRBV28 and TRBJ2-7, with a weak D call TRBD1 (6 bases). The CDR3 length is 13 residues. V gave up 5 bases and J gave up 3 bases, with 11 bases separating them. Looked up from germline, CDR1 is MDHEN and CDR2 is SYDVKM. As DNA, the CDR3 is TGTGCCAGCAGTCCGGACAGCGGCTACGAGCAGTACTTC. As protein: CASSPDSGYEQYF.

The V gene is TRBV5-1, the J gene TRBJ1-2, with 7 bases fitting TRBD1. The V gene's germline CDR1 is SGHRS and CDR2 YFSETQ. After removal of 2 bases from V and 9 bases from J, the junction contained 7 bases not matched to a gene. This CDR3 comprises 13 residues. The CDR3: CASSLTGAASYTF. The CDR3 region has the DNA TGCGCCAGCAGCTTAACAGGGGCGGCGAGCTACACCTTC.

The CDR3 DNA is TGTGCCAGCAGTTACTCGGCTAGCGGGGGGGCCAAGCAGTTCTTC. The encoded protein is CASSYSASGGAKQFF. The chain couples TRBV6-6 to TRBJ2-1, with 12 bases lining up with TRBD2. This CDR3 is built from 15 residues. The germline V gene has CDR1 MNHNY and CDR2 SVGAGI (reference sequence). Trimming took 0 bases from V and 11 from J; bases not matched to a gene: 5.

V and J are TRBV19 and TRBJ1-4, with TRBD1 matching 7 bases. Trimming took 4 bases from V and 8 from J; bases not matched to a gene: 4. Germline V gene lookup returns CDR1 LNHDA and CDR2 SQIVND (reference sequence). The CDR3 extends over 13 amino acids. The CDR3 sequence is CASSTTGVEKLFF. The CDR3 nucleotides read TGTGCCAGTAGTACTACAGGGGTGGAAAAACTGTTTTTT.

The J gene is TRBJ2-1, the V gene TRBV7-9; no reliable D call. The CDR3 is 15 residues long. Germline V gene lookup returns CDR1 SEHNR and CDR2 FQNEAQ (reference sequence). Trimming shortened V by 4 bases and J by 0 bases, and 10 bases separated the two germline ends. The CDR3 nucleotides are TGTGCCAGCAGCTGGCATGGCCCCTCCTACAATGAGCAGTTCTTC. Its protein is CASSWHGPSYNEQFF.

The CDR3 DNA is TGCAGCGCCTCGGGACAGGGGGTCTACGAGCAGTACTTC. Encoded protein: CSASGQGVYEQYF. The chain employs TRBV29-1 and TRBJ2-7, with TRBD1 identical over 11 bases. The trim removed 7 bases at V and 3 bases at J, leaving 5 bases unmatched. The CDR3 loop spans 13 amino acids. Per the germline V gene, CDR1 is SQVTM and CDR2 is ANQGSEA.

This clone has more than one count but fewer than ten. The CDR3 sequence: CASSLAPRGGTDTQYF. CDR3 nucleotide sequence: TGTGCCAGCAGCTTGGCCCCGCGGGGGGGCACAGATACGCAGTATTTT. The chain links TRBV5-6 to TRBJ2-3; 8 positions agree with TRBD2. Trimming removed 0 bases from V and 1 base from J; junction bases left unmatched: 4. Germline V gene lookup returns CDR1 SGHDT and CDR2 YYEEEE. The CDR3 loop spans 16 amino acids.

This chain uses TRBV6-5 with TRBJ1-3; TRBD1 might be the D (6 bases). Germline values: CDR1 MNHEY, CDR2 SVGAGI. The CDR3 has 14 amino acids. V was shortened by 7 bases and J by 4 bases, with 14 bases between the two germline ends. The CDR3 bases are TGTGCCAGCAAGGGGGTGGGAGCGGGAAACACCATATATTTT. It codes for CASKGVGAGNTIYF.

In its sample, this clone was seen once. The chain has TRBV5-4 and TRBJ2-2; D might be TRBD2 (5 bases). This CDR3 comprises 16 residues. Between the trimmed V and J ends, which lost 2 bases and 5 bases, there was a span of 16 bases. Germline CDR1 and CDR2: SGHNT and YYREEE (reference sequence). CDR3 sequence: CASSFGSSGMTGELFF. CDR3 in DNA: TGTGCCAGCAGCTTTGGATCAAGCGGAATGACCGGGGAGCTGTTTTTT.

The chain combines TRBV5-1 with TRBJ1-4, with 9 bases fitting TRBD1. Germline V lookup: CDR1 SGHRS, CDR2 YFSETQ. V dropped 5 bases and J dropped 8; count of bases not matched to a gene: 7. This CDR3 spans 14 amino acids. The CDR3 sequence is CASSRQGDSEKLFF. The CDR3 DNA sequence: TGCGCCAGCAGTCGACAGGGGGATTCCGAAAAACTGTTTTTT. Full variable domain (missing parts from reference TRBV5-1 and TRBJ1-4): KAGVTQTPRYLIKTRGQQVTLSCSPISGHRSVSWYQQTPGQGLQFLFEYFSETQRNKGNFPGRFSGRQFSNSRSEMNVSTLELGDSALYLCASSRQGDSEKLFFGSGTQLSVL.